This T cell receptor beta chain was found in a study of neoadjuvant anti-PD-1 for oral cavity cancer. Study-level information: Most patients had three to four biweekly doses of 3 mg/kg nivolumab before resection. General study findings and limits: PBMC Gini-index clonality exceeded responders' in non-responders post-nivolumab. Each response group had just a few patients in TCR analyses.

Clones were read by immunoSEQ multiplex PCR, and TCRdb kept only the in-frame ones, dropping some. The data show about 68,000 clones, 70% to 90% seen once. Documented time point: after neoadjuvant nivolumab, at surgical resection. The patients had HPV-negative, locally advanced oral cavity squamous cell carcinoma. About this clone itself: Its antigen is not known.

CDR3 length equals 15 residues. The germline V gene has CDR1 MNHEY and CDR2 SVGAGI. The V end was cut by 2 bases, the J end by 4 bases, with 11 bases between. The starting material was PBMCs, obtained after nivolumab (anti-PD-1) treatment. The receptor was derived from a person aged 35 to 85 with oral cavity squamous cell carcinoma. The gene calls are TRBV6-5 and TRBJ1-4; no definite D call. CDR3 region: CASSYTRTVNEKLFF. The CDR3 DNA is TGTGCCAGCAGTTACACTAGGACGGTTAATGAAAAACTGTTTTTT.